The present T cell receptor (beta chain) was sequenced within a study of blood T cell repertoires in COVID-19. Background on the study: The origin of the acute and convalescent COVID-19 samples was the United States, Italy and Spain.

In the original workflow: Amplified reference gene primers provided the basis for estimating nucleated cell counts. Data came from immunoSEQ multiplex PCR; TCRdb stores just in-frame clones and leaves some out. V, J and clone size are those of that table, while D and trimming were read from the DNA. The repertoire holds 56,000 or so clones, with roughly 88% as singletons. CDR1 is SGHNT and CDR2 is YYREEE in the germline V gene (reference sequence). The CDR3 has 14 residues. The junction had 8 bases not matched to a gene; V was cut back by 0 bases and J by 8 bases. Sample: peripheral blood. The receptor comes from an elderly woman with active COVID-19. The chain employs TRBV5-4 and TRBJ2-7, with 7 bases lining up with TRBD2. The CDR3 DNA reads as TGTGCCAGCAGCTTGGGTGCGGGGGAGGGTAAGCAGTACTTC. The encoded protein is CASSLGAGEGKQYF.